What follows are 20 T cell receptor beta chains derived from one specimen sequenced in a study of blood T cells in healthy people across ages. A second roughly 7 to 11 cycle PCR used barcoded and J-beta primers. TCRdb analysed the 5' RACE reads with MiXCR anew, one entry per CDR3 protein. Among about a million distinct CDR3 sequences listed, around two fifths were seen once. Specimen: blood. The receptors derive from a man younger than 30 in good health.

The chain has TRBV4-3 and TRBJ2-5, with 10 bases matching TRBD1. TRBJ2-7 matches the DNA end more closely, so the J call is doubtful. CDR3 size: 15 residues. Per the germline V gene, CDR1 is LGHNA and CDR2 is YSLEER. The CDR3 region has the DNA TGCGCCAGCAGCCACAGGACAGGGGGGAACTACGAGCAGTACTTC. Its protein is CASSHRTGGNYEQYF.

The sample holds a few counts of this clonotype. This chain connects TRBV7-2 to TRBJ1-1; TRBD1 is a possible D gene (6 bases). V was cut by 10 bases and J by 1 base, with 16 bases left in between. The CDR3 consists of 14 residues. Looked up from germline, CDR1 is SGHTA and CDR2 is FQGNSA. The CDR3 here is CATSSQGPNTEAFF. The CDR3 DNA reads TGTGCCACCAGTTCACAGGGACCGAACACTGAAGCTTTCTTT.

J is TRBJ1-5 and V is TRBV6-5; perhaps TRBD1 as D (5 bases). The germline CDR1 and CDR2 sequences are MNHEY and SVGAGI. This CDR3 region has 15 residues. Trimming left V 4 bases short and J 1 base short, with 11 bases between. The CDR3 DNA reads as TGTGCCAGCAGTTTGATCAGGGACAGCAATCAGCCCCAGCATTTT. Protein sequence: CASSLIRDSNQPQHF.

A few counts support this clonotype. The rearrangement uses TRBV20-1 and TRBJ2-3, with TRBD1 matching over 7 bases. Germline-derived CDR1 and CDR2 are DFQATT and SNEGSKA (reference sequence). This CDR3 has 16 residues. Germline trimming cut 6 bases from V and 1 base from J; bases unmatched to any gene: 13. The CDR3, as DNA: TGCAGTGCAGCCGGGACAGCCAAGATCCGCACAGATACGCAGTATTTT. Amino acids: CSAAGTAKIRTDTQYF.

The chain uses TRBV7-6 and TRBJ2-5; D call uncertain. Germline CDR1 is SGHVS and CDR2 is FNYEAQ. The CDR3 spans 12 residues. Trimming cost V 5 bases and J 10 bases, with 14 bases left between them. CDR3 sequence (DNA): TGTGCCAGCAGCCCTGGAATGATGGACCAGTACTTC. It encodes CASSPGMMDQYF. Together with reference TRBV7-6 and TRBJ2-5, the CDR3 gives the full variable domain: GAGVSQSPRYKVTKRGQDVALRCDPISGHVSLYWYRQALGQGPEFLTYFNYEAQQDKSGLPNDRFSAERPEGSISTLTIQRTEQRDSAMYRCASSPGMMDQYFGPGTRLLVL.

The chain employs TRBV4-2 and TRBJ2-2; D is ambiguous. Trimming stripped 0 bases from V and 5 bases from J, with 10 bases between. CDR3 length equals 15 residues. Germline values: CDR1 LGHNA, CDR2 YNFKEQ. DNA for the CDR3: TGTGCCAGCAGCCAAGATTACGGGCGGACCGGGGAGCTGTTTTTT. Translation: CASSQDYGRTGELFF.

The rearrangement joins TRBV20-1 to TRBJ2-1; D call uncertain. V lost 3 bases and J lost 2, with 11 bases in between. There are 14 residues in the CDR3. Germline V lookup: CDR1 DFQATT, CDR2 SNEGSKA (reference sequence). The DNA for the CDR3 is TGCAGTGCTAGGCCGACTGATACCTACAATGAGCAGTTCTTC. Protein sequence: CSARPTDTYNEQFF.

The V and J genes are TRBV3-1 and TRBJ1-1; tentatively, D is TRBD1 (5 bases). Germline V gene sequence: CDR1 LGHDT, CDR2 YNNKEL (reference sequence). The CDR3 runs 14 residues. V was trimmed by 6 bases and J by 3 bases, leaving 14 bases between them. Here the CDR3 DNA reads TGTGCCAGCAGACGACCAGGGAGCGACACTGAAGCTTTCTTT. It codes for CASRRPGSDTEAFF.

The chain has TRBV28 and TRBJ1-5; unclear D gene. The germline gives CDR1 MDHEN, CDR2 SYDVKM. The germline V and J ends were trimmed by 3 bases and 15 bases, with 12 bases remaining between them. This CDR3 region has 11 residues. CDR3 coding DNA: TGTGCCAGCAGTTTTGGCGGGCGCGGGCATTTT. Translating gives CASSFGGRGHF.

This clonotype was detected only a few times. The chain joins TRBV20-1 to TRBJ1-4; the match to TRBD1 covers 12 bases. From germline, CDR1 is DFQATT and CDR2 SNEGSKA (reference sequence). The CDR3 is 16 residues long. V was clipped by 6 bases and J by 3 bases; unmatched bases: 8. The DNA for the CDR3 is TGCAGTGCAGTGGGGACAGGGGGCTGGTCTAATGAAAAACTGTTTTTT. Translation: CSAVGTGGWSNEKLFF.

V is TRBV7-2 and J is TRBJ1-6; D call uncertain. CDR3 length: 15 amino acids. V was pared by 3 bases and J by 9 bases, with 15 bases between. From germline, CDR1 is SGHTA and CDR2 FQGNSA. For the CDR3, the DNA is TGTGCCAGCAGCTTGGCTGGTGAAATTGGTTCACCCCTCCACTTT. The encoded protein is CASSLAGEIGSPLHF.

As concerns this clonotype: The junction differs from germline at one of its ends, possibly a read error. The chain is built from TRBV20-1 and TRBJ1-6, with D uncertain. This CDR3 has 15 amino acids. The V gene's germline CDR1 is DFQATT and CDR2 SNEGSKA (reference sequence). The CDR3 region has the DNA TGCAGTGTTAGAGATGGCCAGAGGGATAATTCACCCCTCCACTTT. Protein: CSVRDGQRDNSPLHF.

There are a few counts of this clonotype. This chain links TRBV9 with TRBJ2-7; TRBD2 agrees at 7 bases. This CDR3 has 17 amino acids. V was clipped by 3 bases and J by 0 bases; unmatched bases: 12. CDR1 SGDLS and CDR2 YYNGEE come from the germline V gene. The CDR3 protein is CASSASTTSSYSYEQYF. The CDR3 region has the DNA TGTGCCAGCAGCGCTTCGACGACTAGCAGCTACTCCTACGAGCAGTACTTC.

This clonotype was recorded a few times. V is TRBV4-1 and J is TRBJ1-2, with no clear D. The germline V gene has CDR1 MGHRA and CDR2 YSYEKL. The CDR3 is made up of 15 amino acids. Between the trimmed V and J ends, which lost 2 bases and 4 bases, there was a span of 14 bases. CDR3 coding DNA: TGCGCCAGCAGCCAACTCCACAAAGATAGCTATGGCTACACCTTC. Protein product: CASSQLHKDSYGYTF.

V and J are TRBV15 and TRBJ2-7; perhaps TRBD1 as D (5 bases). The CDR3 is 13 amino acids. The V gene lost 6 bases and the J gene lost 3 bases, with 12 bases spanning the gap. CDR1 and CDR2 (germline): LNHNV, YYDKDF (reference sequence). CDR3 nucleotide sequence: TGTGCCACCAGGAGCTTCCAGGGCTACGAGCAGTACTTC. Amino acid sequence: CATRSFQGYEQYF.

The gene calls are TRBV13 and TRBJ1-2; TRBD1 matches at 8 bases. V was pared by 4 bases and J by 5 bases, with 12 bases of the junction left unmatched. Germline V gene lookup returns CDR1 PRHDT and CDR2 FYEKMQ (reference sequence). The CDR3 has 16 amino acids. In nucleotides, the CDR3 is TGTGCCAGCAGCTCCCTCCTTCAGGGGGCGCCTTATGGCTACACCTTC. Translated, it gives CASSSLLQGAPYGYTF.

The chain carries TRBV2 and TRBJ2-7, with 11 nucleotides matching TRBD1. The CDR3 has 15 residues. V was clipped by 9 bases and J by 1 base; unmatched bases: 8. Germline V lookup: CDR1 SNHLY, CDR2 FYNNEI. In DNA form, the CDR3 reads TGTGCCAGGGGCGCGGACAGGGGGCTTTCCTACGAGCAGTACTTC. It is translated as CARGADRGLSYEQYF. The full variable domain, with the rest looked up from reference TRBV2 and TRBJ2-7, is EPEVTQTPSHQVTQMGQEVILRCVPISNHLYFYWYRQILGQKVEFLVSFYNNEISEKSEIFDDQFSVERPDGSNFTLKIRSTKLEDSAMYFCARGADRGLSYEQYFGPGTRLTVT.

The rearrangement uses TRBV21-1 and TRBJ2-5; the table calls TRBD1, which could not be checked here. The J call may be in error: the DNA end matches TRBJ2-7 better. TRBV21-1 is a pseudogene. CDR3 size: 17 residues. The CDR3 DNA reads as TGTGCCAGCAGCAAAGTCGACAGGAGCGGGTTTATATACGAGCAGTACTTC. Amino acid sequence: CASSKVDRSGFIYEQYF.

This chain uses TRBV6-2 or TRBV6-3 with TRBJ1-1, with D maybe TRBD1 (6 bases). The CDR3 has 15 residues. CDR1 MNHEY and CDR2 SVGEGT come from the germline V gene. V shed 6 bases and J shed 3 bases, with 17 bases lying between them. CDR3 loop: CASSNGLGADTEAFF. Here the CDR3 DNA reads TGTGCCAGCAGCAACGGCTTGGGGGCGGACACTGAAGCTTTCTTT.

This clonotype was counted a few times. This sequence joins TRBV9 and TRBJ2-5; maybe TRBD1 (6 bases). The V gene lost 0 bases and the J gene lost 11 bases, with 14 bases spanning the gap. The CDR3 has 13 residues. Germline lookup yields CDR1 SGDLS and CDR2 YYNGEE. The CDR3 is CASSVAWDNEQYF. The DNA of the CDR3 is TGTGCCAGCAGCGTAGCATGGGACAATGAGCAGTACTTC.